Listed below are T cell receptor beta chains from one sample, sequenced in a study of beta chain features in type 1 diabetes. The table came from immunoSEQ multiplex PCR; TCRdb's copy has only in-frame clones and leaves some out. The sample yields 970,000 or so clones, under 20% seen once. Sequenced: naive CD4+ T cells from blood. These receptors all come from a woman younger than 30 in good health. CDR3s include the opening cysteine and the closing phenylalanine or tryptophan. Fields, in order: J gene, clone size, D gene, V gene, CDR3 DNA, CDR3 protein. A D gene is named only where the DNA matches it firmly. Part of the rows lack a size; the others show once, few, many or a class for expanded clones.

>TRBJ2-1|NA|TRBD1|TRBV4-2
TGTGCCAGCAGCCAAGATTTCAAGGGACAGGGGGCATATGGTGAGCAGTTCTTC
CASSQDFKGQGAYGEQFF
>TRBJ2-2|NA|NA|TRBV19
TGTGCCAGTAGTATCACCAAGGGCGGGGAAGGAGCCGGGGAGCTGTTTTTT
CASSITKGGEGAGELFF
>TRBJ2-1|NA|TRBD2|TRBV6-5
TGTGCCAGCGGGAGGGGCGGAAGGGGCAATGAGCAGTTCTTC
CASGRGGRGNEQFF
>TRBJ2-1|NA|NA|TRBV20-1
TGCAGTGCTAGGGGTTTTCATGAGCAGTTCTTC
CSARGFHEQFF
>TRBJ1-4|NA|NA|TRBV5-1
TGCGCCAGCGGAATGCAGGGTTTGGGTGAAAAACTGTTTTTT
CASGMQGLGEKLFF
>TRBJ2-1|NA|TRBD1|TRBV28
TGTGCCAGCAGTTTATCCAGGGGGCGAAATCCCTACAATGAGCAGTTCTTC
CASSLSRGRNPYNEQFF
>TRBJ2-1|few|NA|TRBV4-2
TGTGCCAGCAGCCAAGATCTCACTACACTCTCAGGGCATGAGCAGTTCTTC
CASSQDLTTLSGHEQFF
>TRBJ1-1|NA|TRBD1|TRBV6-8
TGTGCCAGCAGTTACATCGAGACGACAGGGAGGAACACTGAAGCTTTCTTT
CASSYIETTGRNTEAFF
>TRBJ2-2|NA|TRBD2|TRBV11-2
TGTGCCAGCAGCCCTCCTAGCGGGAGGATCACCGGGGAGCTGTTTTTT
CASSPPSGRITGELFF
>TRBJ2-7|few|NA|TRBV28
TGTGCCAGCAGATCCTACAGGTCTTGGGGCGACGAGCAGTACTTC
CASRSYRSWGDEQYF
>TRBJ2-2|NA|NA|TRBV2
TGTGCCAGCAGACCCGACACCGGGGAGCTGTTTTTT
CASRPDTGELFF
>TRBJ1-5|few|NA|TRBV28
TGTGCCAGCAGCCAGAACTTTCAGCCCCAGCATTTT
CASSQNFQPQHF
>TRBJ2-5|few|NA|TRBV18
TGTGCCAGCTCACCCCCGGGGCAAGAGACCCAGTACTTC
CASSPPGQETQYF
>TRBJ1-1|NA|NA|TRBV18
TGTGCCAGCTCCCGATACAACACCCGTCGGACTGAAGCTTTCTTT
CASSRYNTRRTEAFF
>TRBJ2-7|few|NA|TRBV11-2
TGTGCCAGCAGCGCTGACTTATACGAGCAGTACTTC
CASSADLYEQYF
>TRBJ2-7|NA|TRBD1|TRBV6-5
TGTGCCAGCAGCAAACCGGGACAGGGGACCTACGAGCAGTACTTC
CASSKPGQGTYEQYF
>TRBJ2-3|few|NA|TRBV7-9
TGTGCCACCAAAGAGGGCAGCACAGATACGCAGTATTTT
CATKEGSTDTQYF
>TRBJ2-1|few|TRBD2|TRBV5-4
TGTGCCAGCAGCACAGGACTAGCGGGATACAATGAGCAGTTCTTC
CASSTGLAGYNEQFF
>TRBJ2-1|few|TRBD2|TRBV4-2
TGTGCCAGCAGCCAAGCAGCGGGAGTAACATCCTACAATGAGCAGTTCTTC
CASSQAAGVTSYNEQFF
>TRBJ2-1|NA|NA|TRBV20-1
TGCAGTGCGAGGGTGGTTGATGAGCAGTTCTTC
CSARVVDEQFF
>TRBJ2-3|NA|NA|TRBV7-3
TGTGCCAGCAGTCCCTCGGGGAGCACAGATACGCAGTATTTT
CASSPSGSTDTQYF
>TRBJ1-2|NA|TRBD1|TRBV29-1
TGCAGCGTTTCAACCGGGACAGGGAACTATGGCTACACCTTC
CSVSTGTGNYGYTF
>TRBJ1-1|few|TRBD1|TRBV18
TGTGCCAGCTCGACGGGACAGATGAACACTGAAGCTTTCTTT
CASSTGQMNTEAFF
>TRBJ1-4|NA|TRBD1|TRBV4-3
TGCGCCAGCAGCCAAGATCCAGGACAGGGGGCACTGGCTAATGAAAAACTGTTTTTT
CASSQDPGQGALANEKLFF
>TRBJ2-3|NA|TRBD2|TRBV11-3
TGTGCCAGCAGCCCTGGGACTAGGACCACAGATACGCAGTATTTT
CASSPGTRTTDTQYF
>TRBJ1-5|NA|TRBD1|TRBV6-5
TGTGCCAGCAGACCCGGGACAGGGGAACGACAGCCCCAGCATTTT
CASRPGTGERQPQHF
>TRBJ1-2|NA|NA|TRBV5-4
TGTGCCAGCAGCTTGGCCGGGGGGTTTTTCGGTGGCTACACCTTC
CASSLAGGFFGGYTF
>TRBJ2-7|NA|TRBD2|TRBV6-6
TGTGCCAGCACAGAACCGGGACTAGCTATTAACGAGCAGTACTTC
CASTEPGLAINEQYF
>TRBJ2-1|few|TRBD1|TRBV5-1
TGCGCCAGCAGCCCCGGGACAGGCGGCAATGAGCAGTTCTTC
CASSPGTGGNEQFF
>TRBJ2-2|NA|NA|TRBV7-2
TGTGCCAGCAGCTTAGTATCAGGGTCTGCCGGGGAGCTGTTTTTT
CASSLVSGSAGELFF
>TRBJ2-7|few|NA|TRBV7-3
TGTGCCAGCAGCGTAGTTTGCCCCGAGCAGTACTTC
CASSVVCPEQYF
>TRBJ2-1|few|TRBD2|TRBV9
TGTGCCAGCAGTTGGGGGTTAGCGGGGAATGAAGGGCAGTTCTTC
CASSWGLAGNEGQFF
>TRBJ2-7|few|NA|TRBV28
TGTGCCAGCAGTTTAGTACAACTCTTCGGGCAGTACTTC
CASSLVQLFGQYF
>TRBJ2-3|few|NA|TRBV6-6
TGTGCCAGCAGCCCTAAAACTAGCACAGATACGCAGTATTTT
CASSPKTSTDTQYF
>TRBJ2-1|NA|NA|TRBV5-1
TGCGCCAGCAGCCCCGGACAGTTCAGTTCCTACAATGAGCAGTTCTTC
CASSPGQFSSYNEQFF
>TRBJ2-7|few|NA|TRBV18
TGTGCCAGCTCACCATTCGACCGTTCCTACGAGCAGTACTTC
CASSPFDRSYEQYF
>TRBJ2-2|few|TRBD1|TRBV9
TGTGCCAGCAGCGCCGCGGCATGGGGTCGACAGGGTGCCACCGGGGAGCTGTTTTTT
CASSAAAWGRQGATGELFF
>TRBJ1-4|few|NA|TRBV28
TGTGCCAGCAGTCCCCACGTGGGCAGGACTGAAAAACTGTTTTTT
CASSPHVGRTEKLFF
>TRBJ2-1|few|NA|TRBV6-6
TGTGCCAGCAGCCAACCTTTAACAGGGATAAGTGAGCAGTTCTTC
CASSQPLTGISEQFF
>TRBJ1-4|NA|NA|TRBV27
TGTACCAGCAGTAGTCTGTCGGGGGTAATTGAAAAACTGTTTTTT
CTSSSLSGVIEKLFF
>TRBJ2-5|few|NA|TRBV18
TGTGCCAGCTCACCTGCAGGCCAAGAGACCCAGTACTTC
CASSPAGQETQYF
>TRBJ2-7|few|TRBD2|TRBV4-3
TGCGCCAGCAGCCGAAACACACCAAATAGCGGGGCCCCCTACGAGCAGTACTTC
CASSRNTPNSGAPYEQYF
>TRBJ2-7|few|TRBD2|TRBV19
TGTGCCAGTAGTATAAAAGCGGGAGAAACCTACGAGCAGTACTTC
CASSIKAGETYEQYF
>TRBJ2-1|once|TRBD2|TRBV7-3
TGTGCCAGCAGCACCCTCCACGGGACTAGCGGGACCAATGAGCAGTTCTTC
CASSTLHGTSGTNEQFF
>TRBJ2-7|few|TRBD1|TRBV6-6
TGTGCCAGCAGTTACTCCGGGACAGGGGGCTTCTACGAGCAGTACTTC
CASSYSGTGGFYEQYF